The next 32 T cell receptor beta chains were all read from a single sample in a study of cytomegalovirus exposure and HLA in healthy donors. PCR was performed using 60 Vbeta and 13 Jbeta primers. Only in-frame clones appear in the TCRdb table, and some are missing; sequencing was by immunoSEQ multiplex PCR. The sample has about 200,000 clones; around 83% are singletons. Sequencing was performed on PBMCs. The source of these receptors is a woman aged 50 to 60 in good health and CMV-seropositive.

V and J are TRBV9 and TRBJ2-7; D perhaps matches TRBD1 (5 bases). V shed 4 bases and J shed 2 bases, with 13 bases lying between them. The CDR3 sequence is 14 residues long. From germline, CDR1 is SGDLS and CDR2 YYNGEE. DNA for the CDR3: TGTGCCAGCAGCCCGCAGGGATTCCCCTACGAGCAGTACTTC. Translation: CASSPQGFPYEQYF.

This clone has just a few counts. Written as DNA, the CDR3 is TGCGCCAGCAGCTTTATCGGAGGGGTACGTGAAAAACTGTTTTTT. This translates into CASSFIGGVREKLFF. The chain uses TRBV5-1 and TRBJ1-4; the D gene is possibly TRBD1 (5 bases). The CDR3 loop spans 15 amino acids. V lost 2 bases and J lost 7, with 15 bases in between. Germline V CDR1 and CDR2: SGHRS, YFSETQ.

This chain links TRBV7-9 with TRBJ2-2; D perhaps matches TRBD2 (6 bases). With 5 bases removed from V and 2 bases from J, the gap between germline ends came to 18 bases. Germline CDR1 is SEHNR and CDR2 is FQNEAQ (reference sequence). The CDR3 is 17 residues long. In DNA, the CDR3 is TGTGCCAGCAGCGCGACTAGTTGGAGTTCCAACACCGGGGAGCTGTTTTTT. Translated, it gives CASSATSWSSNTGELFF.

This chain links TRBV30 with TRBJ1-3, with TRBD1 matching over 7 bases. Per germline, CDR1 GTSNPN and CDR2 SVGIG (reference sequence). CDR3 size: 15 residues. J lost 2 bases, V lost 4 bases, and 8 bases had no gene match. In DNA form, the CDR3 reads TGTGCCTGGACCCTGAGGGGGCTAGCTGGAAACACCATATATTTT. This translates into CAWTLRGLAGNTIYF. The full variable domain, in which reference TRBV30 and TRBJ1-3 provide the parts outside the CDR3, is SQTIHQWPATLVQPVGSPLSLECTVEGTSNPNLYWYRQAAGRGLQLLFYSVGIGQISSEVPQNLSASRPQDRQFILSSKKLLLSDSGFYLCAWTLRGLAGNTIYFGEGSWLTVV.

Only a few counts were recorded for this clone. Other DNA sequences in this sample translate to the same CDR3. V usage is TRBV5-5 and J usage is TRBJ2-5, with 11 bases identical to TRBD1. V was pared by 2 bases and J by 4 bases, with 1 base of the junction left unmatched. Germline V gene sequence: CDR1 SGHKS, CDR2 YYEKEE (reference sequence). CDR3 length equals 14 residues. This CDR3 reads CASSLGTGGETQYF. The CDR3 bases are TGTGCCAGCAGCTTAGGGACAGGGGGAGAGACCCAGTACTTC.

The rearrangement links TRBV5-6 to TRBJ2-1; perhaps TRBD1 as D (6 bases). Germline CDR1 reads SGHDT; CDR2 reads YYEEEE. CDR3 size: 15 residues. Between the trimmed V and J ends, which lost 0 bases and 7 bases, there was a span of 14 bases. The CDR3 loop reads CASSLGTALRNEQFF. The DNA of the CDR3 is TGTGCCAGCAGCTTGGGGACAGCCTTGAGGAATGAGCAGTTCTTC.

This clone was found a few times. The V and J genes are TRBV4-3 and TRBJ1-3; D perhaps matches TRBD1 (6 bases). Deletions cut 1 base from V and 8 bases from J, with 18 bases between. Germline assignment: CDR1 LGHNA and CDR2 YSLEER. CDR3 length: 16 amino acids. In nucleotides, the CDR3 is TGCGCCAGCAGCCAAGCACAGACAGGCGACGGGGACACCATATATTTT. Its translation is CASSQAQTGDGDTIYF.

The CDR3 DNA follows: TGTGCCAGCAGCTTACACGGACAGGGCTTGTCTGGGGCCAACGTCCTGACTTTC. As protein: CASSLHGQGLSGANVLTF. The chain recombines TRBV7-3 with TRBJ2-6; TRBD1 matches at 8 bases. The CDR3 is 18 amino acids. Germline CDR1 SGHTA, CDR2 FQGTGA. V was pared by 2 bases and J by 1 base, with 7 bases of the junction left unmatched.

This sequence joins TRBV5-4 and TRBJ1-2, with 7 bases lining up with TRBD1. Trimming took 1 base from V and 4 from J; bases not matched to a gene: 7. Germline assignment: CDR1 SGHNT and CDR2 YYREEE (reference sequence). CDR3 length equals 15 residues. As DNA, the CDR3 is TGTGCCAGCAGCTTGCAGCCGGGACAGCTCTATGGCTACACCTTC. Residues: CASSLQPGQLYGYTF.

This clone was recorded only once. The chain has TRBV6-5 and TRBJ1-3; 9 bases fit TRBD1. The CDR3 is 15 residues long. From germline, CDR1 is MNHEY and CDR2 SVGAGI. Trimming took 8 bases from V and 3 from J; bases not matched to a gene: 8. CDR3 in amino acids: CASQTGGKLGNTIYF. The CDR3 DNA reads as TGTGCCAGCCAGACAGGGGGAAAACTTGGAAACACCATATATTTT.

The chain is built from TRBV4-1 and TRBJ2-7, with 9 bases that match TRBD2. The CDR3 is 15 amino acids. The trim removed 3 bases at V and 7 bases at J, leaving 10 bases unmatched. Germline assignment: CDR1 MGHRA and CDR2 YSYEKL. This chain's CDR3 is CASSQSLAGPEEQYF. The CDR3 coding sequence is TGCGCCAGCAGCCAGTCACTAGCGGGTCCTGAAGAGCAGTACTTC.

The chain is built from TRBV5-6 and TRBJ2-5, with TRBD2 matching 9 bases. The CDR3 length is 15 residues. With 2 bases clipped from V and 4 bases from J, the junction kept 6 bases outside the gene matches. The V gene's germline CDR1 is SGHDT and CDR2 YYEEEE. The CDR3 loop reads CASSLDGAGGETQYF. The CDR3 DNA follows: TGTGCCAGCAGCTTAGACGGAGCGGGAGGAGAGACCCAGTACTTC. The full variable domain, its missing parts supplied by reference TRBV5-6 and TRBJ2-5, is DAGVTQSPTHLIKTRGQQVTLRCSPKSGHDTVSWYQQALGQGPQFIFQYYEEEERQRGNFPDRFSGHQFPNYSSELNVNALLLGDSALYLCASSLDGAGGETQYFGPGTRLLVL.

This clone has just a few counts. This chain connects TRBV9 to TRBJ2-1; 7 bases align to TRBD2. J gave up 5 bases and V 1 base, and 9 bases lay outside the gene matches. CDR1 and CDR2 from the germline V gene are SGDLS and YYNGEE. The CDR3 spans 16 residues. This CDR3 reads CASSVRGDQSDNEQFF. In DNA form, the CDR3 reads TGTGCCAGCAGCGTACGGGGGGACCAGAGCGACAATGAGCAGTTCTTC.

The DNA for the CDR3 is TGCGCCAGCAGCCAGGCCCCGGGACAGGGCTACGAGCAGTACTTC. Its protein product is CASSQAPGQGYEQYF. The rearrangement uses TRBV4-1 and TRBJ2-7; 9 bases agree with TRBD1. Trimming cost V 3 bases and J 3 bases; bases outside gene matches: 6. Germline values: CDR1 MGHRA, CDR2 YSYEKL. This CDR3 has 15 residues.

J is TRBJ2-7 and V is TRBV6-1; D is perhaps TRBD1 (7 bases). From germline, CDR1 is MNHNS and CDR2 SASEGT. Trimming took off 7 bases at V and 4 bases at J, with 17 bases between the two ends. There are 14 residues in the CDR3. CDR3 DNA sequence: TGTGCCAGCACCGAGGAGGGACAGTTATACGAGCAGTACTTC. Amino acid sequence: CASTEEGQLYEQYF.

CDR3 in amino acids: CAISESDFRGQFF. In DNA, the CDR3 is TGTGCCATCAGTGAGTCTGATTTCCGCGGTCAGTTCTTC. The gene calls are TRBV10-3 and TRBJ2-1; D remains unclear. The V end lost 0 bases, the J end lost 13 bases, and 13 bases lay between the germline ends. CDR1 is ENHRY and CDR2 is SYGVKD in the germline V gene. This CDR3 is built from 13 residues.

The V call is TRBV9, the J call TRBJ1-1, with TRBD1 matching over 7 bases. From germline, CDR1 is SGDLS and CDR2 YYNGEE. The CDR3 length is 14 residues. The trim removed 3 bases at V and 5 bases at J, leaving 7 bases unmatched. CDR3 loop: CASSAGGRMTEAFF. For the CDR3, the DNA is TGTGCCAGCAGCGCAGGGGGAAGGATGACTGAAGCTTTCTTT.

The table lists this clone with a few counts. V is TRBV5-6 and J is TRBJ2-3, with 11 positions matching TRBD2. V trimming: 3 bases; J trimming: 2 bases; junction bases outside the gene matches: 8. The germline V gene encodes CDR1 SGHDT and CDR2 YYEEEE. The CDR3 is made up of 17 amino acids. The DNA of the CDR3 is TGTGCCAGCAGCTCCAACCGACTAGCGGGGAACACAGATACGCAGTATTTT. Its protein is CASSSNRLAGNTDTQYF.

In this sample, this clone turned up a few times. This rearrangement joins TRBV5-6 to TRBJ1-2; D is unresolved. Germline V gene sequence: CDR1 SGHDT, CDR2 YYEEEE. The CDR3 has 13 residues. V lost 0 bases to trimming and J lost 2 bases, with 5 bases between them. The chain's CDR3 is CASSLGLNYGYTF. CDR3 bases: TGTGCCAGCAGCTTGGGGCTGAACTATGGCTACACCTTC. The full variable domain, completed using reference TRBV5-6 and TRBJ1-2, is DAGVTQSPTHLIKTRGQQVTLRCSPKSGHDTVSWYQQALGQGPQFIFQYYEEEERQRGNFPDRFSGHQFPNYSSELNVNALLLGDSALYLCASSLGLNYGYTFGSGTRLTVV.

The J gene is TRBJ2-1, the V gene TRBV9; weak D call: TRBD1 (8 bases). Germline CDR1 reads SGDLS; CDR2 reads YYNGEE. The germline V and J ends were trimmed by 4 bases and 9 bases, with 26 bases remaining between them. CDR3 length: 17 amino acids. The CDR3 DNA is TGTGCCAGCAGCCCCGGGGGGCCAGGGGGCCGTACAGCTGAGCAGTTCTTC. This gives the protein CASSPGGPGGRTAEQFF. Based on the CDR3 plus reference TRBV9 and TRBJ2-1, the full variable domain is DSGVTQTPKHLITATGQRVTLRCSPRSGDLSVYWYQQSLDQGLQFLIQYYNGEERAKGNILERFSAQQFPDLHSELNLSSLELGDSALYFCASSPGGPGGRTAEQFFGPGTRLTVL.

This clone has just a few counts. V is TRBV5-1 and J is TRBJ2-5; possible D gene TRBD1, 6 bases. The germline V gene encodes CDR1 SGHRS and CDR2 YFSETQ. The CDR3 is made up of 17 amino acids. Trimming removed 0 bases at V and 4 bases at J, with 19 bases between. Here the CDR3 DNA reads TGCGCCAGCAGCTTGGAAGGGGGTTTGCAATCAGGAGAGACCCAGTACTTC. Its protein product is CASSLEGGLQSGETQYF.

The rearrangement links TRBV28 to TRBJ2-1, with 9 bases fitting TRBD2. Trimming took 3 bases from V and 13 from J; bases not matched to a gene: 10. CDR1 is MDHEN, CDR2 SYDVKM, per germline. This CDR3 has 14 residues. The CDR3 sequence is CASSLVSGGHGQFF. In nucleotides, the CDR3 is TGTGCCAGCAGTTTGGTCAGCGGGGGGCATGGTCAGTTCTTC.

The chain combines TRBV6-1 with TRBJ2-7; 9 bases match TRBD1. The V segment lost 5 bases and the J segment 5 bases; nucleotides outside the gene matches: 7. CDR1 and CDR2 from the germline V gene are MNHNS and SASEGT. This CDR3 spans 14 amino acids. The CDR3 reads CASSLLTGGDEQYF. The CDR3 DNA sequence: TGTGCCAGCAGTCTATTAACAGGGGGCGACGAGCAGTACTTC.

The CDR3 region is CAWSVGEEQFF. CDR3 nucleotide sequence: TGTGCCTGGAGTGTAGGGGAAGAGCAGTTCTTC. The J gene is TRBJ2-1, the V gene TRBV30; tentatively, D is TRBD1 (5 bases). This CDR3 is built from 11 residues. Trimming removed 0 bases from V and 10 bases from J, with 7 bases in between. Germline CDR1 and CDR2: GTSNPN and SVGIG (reference sequence). The full variable domain, rest sourced from reference TRBV30 and TRBJ2-1, is SQTIHQWPATLVQPVGSPLSLECTVEGTSNPNLYWYRQAAGRGLQLLFYSVGIGQISSEVPQNLSASRPQDRQFILSSKKLLLSDSGFYLCAWSVGEEQFFGPGTRLTVL.

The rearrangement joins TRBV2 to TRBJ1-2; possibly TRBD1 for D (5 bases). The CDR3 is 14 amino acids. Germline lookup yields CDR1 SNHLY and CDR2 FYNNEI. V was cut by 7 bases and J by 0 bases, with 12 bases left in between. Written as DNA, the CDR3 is TGTGCCAGCATTAGACAGATTACTAACTATGGCTACACCTTC. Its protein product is CASIRQITNYGYTF.

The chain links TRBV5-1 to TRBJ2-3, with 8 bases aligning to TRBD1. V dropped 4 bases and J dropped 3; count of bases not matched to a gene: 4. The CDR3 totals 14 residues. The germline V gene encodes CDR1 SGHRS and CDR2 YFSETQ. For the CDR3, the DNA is TGCGCCAGCAGCCTGGGACAGGTTACAGATACGCAGTATTTT. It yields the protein CASSLGQVTDTQYF.

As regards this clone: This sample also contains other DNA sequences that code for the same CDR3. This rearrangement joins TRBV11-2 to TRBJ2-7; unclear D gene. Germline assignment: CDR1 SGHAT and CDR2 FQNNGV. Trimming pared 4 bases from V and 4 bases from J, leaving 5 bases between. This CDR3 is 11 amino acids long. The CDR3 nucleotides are TGTGCCAGCAGCTCAGCGTACGAGCAGTACTTC. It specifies CASSSAYEQYF.

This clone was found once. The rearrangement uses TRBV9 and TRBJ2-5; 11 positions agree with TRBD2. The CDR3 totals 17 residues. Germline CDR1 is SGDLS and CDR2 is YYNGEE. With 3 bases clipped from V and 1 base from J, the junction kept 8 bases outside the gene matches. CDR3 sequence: CASSASATSGGQETQYF. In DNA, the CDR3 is TGTGCCAGCAGCGCCTCAGCCACTAGCGGGGGCCAAGAGACCCAGTACTTC.

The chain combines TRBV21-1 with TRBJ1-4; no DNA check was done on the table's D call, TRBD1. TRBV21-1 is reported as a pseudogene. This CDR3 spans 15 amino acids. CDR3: CASSHLRGQNEKLFF. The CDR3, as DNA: TGTGCCAGCAGCCACCTCAGGGGGCAGAATGAAAAACTGTTTTTT.

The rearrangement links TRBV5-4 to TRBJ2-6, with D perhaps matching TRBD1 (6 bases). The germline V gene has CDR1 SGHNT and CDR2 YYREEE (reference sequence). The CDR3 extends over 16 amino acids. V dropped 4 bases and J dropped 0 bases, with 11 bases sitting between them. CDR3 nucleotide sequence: TGTGCCAGCAGCCTAGGACAGCACTCTGGGGCCAACGTCCTGACTTTC. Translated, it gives CASSLGQHSGANVLTF.

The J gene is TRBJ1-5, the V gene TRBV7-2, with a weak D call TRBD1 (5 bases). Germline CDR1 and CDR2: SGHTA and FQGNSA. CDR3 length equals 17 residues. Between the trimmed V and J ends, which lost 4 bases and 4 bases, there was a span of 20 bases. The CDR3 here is CASSYRGGGATNQPQHF. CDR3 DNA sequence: TGTGCCAGCAGCTACCGGGGGGGAGGGGCGACAAATCAGCCCCAGCATTTT.

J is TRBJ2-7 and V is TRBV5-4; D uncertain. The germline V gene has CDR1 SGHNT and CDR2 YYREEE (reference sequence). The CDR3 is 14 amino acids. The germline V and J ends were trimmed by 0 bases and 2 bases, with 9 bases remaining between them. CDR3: CASSLDPSTYEQYF. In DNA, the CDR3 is TGTGCCAGCAGCTTGGATCCCAGTACCTACGAGCAGTACTTC.